The rows below give T cell receptor beta chains drawn from one sample of a study of OX40 agonist ivuxolimab in advanced cancers. Clones were read by immunoSEQ multiplex PCR, and TCRdb kept only the in-frame ones, dropping some. Found here are fewer than 35,000 clones, roughly 80% of them singletons; the top ten hold less than 20%. The sample in question was CD4+ or CD8+ T cells sorted from blood, obtained in a trial of the OX40 agonist ivuxolimab. Every receptor here comes from an adult with an advanced solid tumor such as melanoma, head and neck, liver or kidney cancer. Both conserved end residues are part of each CDR3. Each record gives: J gene, V gene, D gene, clone size, CDR3 DNA, CDR3 protein. The D gene is left open where the match is weak. Clone size is stated in some rows and not others, as once, few, many or a class when expanded.

>TRBJ2-3|TRBV7-3|NA|once
TGTGCCAGCAGCCGGCCCGGGGATACGCAGTATTTT
CASSRPGDTQYF
>TRBJ1-5|TRBV14|NA|once
TGTGCCAGCAGCCAAGGGATGGGACAGCCCCAGCATTTT
CASSQGMGQPQHF
>TRBJ1-2|TRBV23-1|NA|NA
TGCGCCAGCAGTCCACCGGGACCCTATGGCTACACCTTC
CASSPPGPYGYTF
>TRBJ2-2|TRBV7-8|NA|NA
TGTGCCAGCAGCCTCTCCGGGACCTACACCGGGGAGCTGTTTTTT
CASSLSGTYTGELFF
>TRBJ1-1|TRBV6-5|NA|NA
TGTGCCAGCAGTGCCCCTGGGAACACTGAAGCTTTCTTT
CASSAPGNTEAFF
>TRBJ2-7|TRBV19|TRBD2|once
TGTGCCAGTAGTCCCCTACTAGCGGGGTCCCGCGAGCAGTACTTC
CASSPLLAGSREQYF
>TRBJ2-7|TRBV10-2|NA|NA
TGCGCCAGCAAGTGGGCTCGTGGAGGCGAGCAGTACTTC
CASKWARGGEQYF
>TRBJ2-2|TRBV6-5|NA|NA
TGTGCCAGCAGTAGAAGGTCCTACGGGGAGCTGTTTTTT
CASSRRSYGELFF
>TRBJ2-7|TRBV4-3|NA|NA
TGCGCCAGCAGCCAAGAGGACAGAAGGTCCTACGAGCAGTACTTC
CASSQEDRRSYEQYF
>TRBJ2-5|TRBV7-3|TRBD1|NA
TGTGCCAGCAGCCCGCAAGGGACAGGGGAGACCCAGTACTTC
CASSPQGTGETQYF
>TRBJ1-4|TRBV19|NA|NA
TGTGCCAGTATGCACGGTAATGAAAAACTGTTTTTT
CASMHGNEKLFF
>TRBJ2-2|TRBV7-9|NA|NA
TGTGCCAGCAGCTTAGCTCGGGTTATCACCGGGGAGCTGTTTTTT
CASSLARVITGELFF
>TRBJ1-4|TRBV6-6|NA|NA
TGTGCCAGCAGTTTAGGAGAGGAAGGAGCCAAACTGTTTTTT
CASSLGEEGAKLFF
>TRBJ1-3|TRBV5-1|NA|NA
TGCGCCAGCAGCCTCTGGGATCTCGAAAACACCTTCTACTCTGGAAACACCATATATTTT
CASSLWDLENTFYSGNTIYF
>TRBJ2-5|TRBV28|NA|NA
TGTGCCAGCAGACCGACTCCGGGGGAGACCCAGTACTTC
CASRPTPGETQYF
>TRBJ2-7|TRBV11-2|NA|NA
TGTGCCAGCAGCTTAGCAGGGACCTACGAGCAGTACTTC
CASSLAGTYEQYF
>TRBJ2-7|TRBV5-1|NA|NA
TGCGCCAGCAGCTTAGCCAGGGACTACGAGCAGTACTTC
CASSLARDYEQYF
>TRBJ2-7|TRBV10-3|NA|NA
TGTGCCATAAGACAAAACTACGAGCAGTACTTC
CAIRQNYEQYF
>TRBJ1-2|TRBV2|NA|NA
TGTGCCAGCAGTGACAGCTATGGCTACACCTTC
CASSDSYGYTF
>TRBJ1-1|TRBV28|NA|once
TGTGCCAGCAGTAACCCCAGACAGGACGTGAACACTGAAGCTTTCTTT
CASSNPRQDVNTEAFF
>TRBJ1-1|TRBV11-2|NA|NA
TGTGCCAGCAGCCCCGATCGGGCCACTGAAGCTTTCTTT
CASSPDRATEAFF
>TRBJ2-7|TRBV18|TRBD2|NA
TGTGCCAGCTCACCACCGGGCGGGGGCGAGCAGTACTTC
CASSPPGGGEQYF
>TRBJ1-2|TRBV14|NA|NA
TGTGCCAGCAGCCAAAAGAGGAAGGGGGAGTCCTTC
CASSQKRKGESF
>TRBJ2-5|TRBV9|NA|NA
TGTGCCAGCAGCCCTTTCGGACAGAAAGAGACCCAGTACTTC
CASSPFGQKETQYF
>TRBJ1-1|TRBV7-8|NA|NA
TGTGCCAGCAGCTTAGGGTTGCGGACAGTGAACACTGAAGCTTTCTTT
CASSLGLRTVNTEAFF
>TRBJ1-1|TRBV14|NA|NA
TGTGCCAGCAGCCAAGATCGTGGTAGGGCCAGCACTGAAGCTTTCTTT
CASSQDRGRASTEAFF
>TRBJ2-7|TRBV5-8|TRBD1|NA
TGTGCCAGCAGCTTGGCCACGGGACAGGACTACGAGCAGTACTTC
CASSLATGQDYEQYF
>TRBJ1-1|TRBV4-2|NA|NA
TGTGCCAGCAGACTTGAGGAAGGGCTGGGAAACACTGAAGCTTTCTTT
CASRLEEGLGNTEAFF
>TRBJ2-2|TRBV18|NA|NA
TGTGCCAGCTCCTTAGAACGCGGGGAGCTGTTTTTT
CASSLERGELFF
>TRBJ2-5|TRBV13|NA|NA
TGTGCCAGCAGTTCGTACCCCGAAGAGACCCAGTACTTC
CASSSYPEETQYF
>TRBJ2-6|TRBV6-6|NA|NA
TGTGCCAGCAAAAGGAGGTCCGGGGCCAACGTCCTGACTTTC
CASKRRSGANVLTF
>TRBJ1-1|TRBV7-9|NA|NA
TGTGCCAGCAGCCCCAGCCAGGGATACCCTGAAGCTTTCTTT
CASSPSQGYPEAFF
>TRBJ1-2|TRBV2|TRBD1|NA
TGTGCCAGCCTAAGGACAGGGGAGGGGGGCAGAGGCTACACCTTC
CASLRTGEGGRGYTF
>TRBJ2-7|TRBV7-6|TRBD2|NA
TGTGCCAGCAGCTTGACTAGCGGGAGGGTGAGCGAGCAGTACTTC
CASSLTSGRVSEQYF
>TRBJ1-4|TRBV27|NA|NA
TGTGCCAGCAGTCCCCCGGTATGGGCAGCAACTAATGAAAAACTGTTTTTT
CASSPPVWAATNEKLFF
>TRBJ2-7|TRBV5-5|NA|NA
TGTGCCAGCAGCTTGGCACAGCTGCCCACCCACGAGCAGTACTTC
CASSLAQLPTHEQYF
>TRBJ1-3|TRBV7-9|NA|medium-sized
TGTGCCAGCAGCTACCAGGGTAACACCATATATTTT
CASSYQGNTIYF
>TRBJ1-1|TRBV2|NA|NA
TGTGCCAGCACAGGGAGCACTGAAGCTTTCTTT
CASTGSTEAFF
>TRBJ1-4|TRBV5-4|TRBD1|NA
TGTGCCAGCAGCTTCCATGGGACAGCGGAACTGTTTTTT
CASSFHGTAELFF